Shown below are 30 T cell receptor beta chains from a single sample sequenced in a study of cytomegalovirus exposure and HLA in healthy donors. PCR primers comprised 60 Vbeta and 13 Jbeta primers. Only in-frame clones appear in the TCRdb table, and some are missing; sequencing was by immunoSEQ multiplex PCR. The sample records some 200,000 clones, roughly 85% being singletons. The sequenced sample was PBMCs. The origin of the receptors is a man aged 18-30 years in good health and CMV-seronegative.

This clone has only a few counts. The CDR3 region has the DNA TGTGCCAGCAGCTTACTCCACAGCTCCTACAATGAGCAGTTCTTC. Its translation: CASSLLHSSYNEQFF. The V and J genes are TRBV7-3 and TRBJ2-1; no reliable D call. CDR3 size: 15 residues. The germline V and J ends were trimmed by 2 bases and 0 bases, with 8 bases remaining between them. Germline loops: CDR1 SGHTA, CDR2 FQGTGA.

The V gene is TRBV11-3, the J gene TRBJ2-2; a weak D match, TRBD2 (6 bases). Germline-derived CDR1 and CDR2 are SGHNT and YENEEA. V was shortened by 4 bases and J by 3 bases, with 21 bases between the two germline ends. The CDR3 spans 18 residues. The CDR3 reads CASSSPHGRGSDTGELFF. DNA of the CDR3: TGTGCCAGCAGCTCCCCACACGGCCGGGGGTCGGACACCGGGGAGCTGTTTTTT. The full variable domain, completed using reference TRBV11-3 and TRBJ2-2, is EAGVVQSPRYKIIEKKQPVAFWCNPISGHNTLYWYLQNLGQGPELLIRYENEEAVDDSQLPKDRFSAERLKGVDSTLKIQPAELGDSAVYLCASSSPHGRGSDTGELFFGEGSRLTVL.

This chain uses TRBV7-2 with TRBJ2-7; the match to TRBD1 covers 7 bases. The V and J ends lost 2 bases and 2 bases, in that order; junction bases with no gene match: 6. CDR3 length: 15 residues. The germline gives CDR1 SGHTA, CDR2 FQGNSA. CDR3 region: CASSLSQTGPYEQYF. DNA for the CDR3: TGTGCCAGCAGCTTAAGCCAGACAGGGCCCTACGAGCAGTACTTC.

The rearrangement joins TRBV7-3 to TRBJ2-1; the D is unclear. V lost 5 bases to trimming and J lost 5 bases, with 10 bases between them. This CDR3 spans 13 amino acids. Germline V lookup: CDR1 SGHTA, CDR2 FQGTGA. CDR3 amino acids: CASSLRRDNEQFF. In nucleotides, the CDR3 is TGTGCCAGCAGCCTAAGACGGGACAATGAGCAGTTCTTC.

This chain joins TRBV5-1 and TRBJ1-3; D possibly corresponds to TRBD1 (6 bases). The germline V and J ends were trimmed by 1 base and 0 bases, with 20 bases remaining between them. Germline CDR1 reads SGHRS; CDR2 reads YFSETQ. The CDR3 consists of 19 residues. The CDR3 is CASSLLGMGGGNSGNTIYF. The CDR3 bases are TGCGCCAGCAGCTTGTTAGGAATGGGAGGGGGAAACTCTGGAAACACCATATATTTT. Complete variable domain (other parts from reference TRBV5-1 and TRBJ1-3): KAGVTQTPRYLIKTRGQQVTLSCSPISGHRSVSWYQQTPGQGLQFLFEYFSETQRNKGNFPGRFSGRQFSNSRSEMNVSTLELGDSALYLCASSLLGMGGGNSGNTIYFGEGSWLTVV.

CDR3 in DNA: TGTGCCAGCAGTTTGACAGGCGGAACTTACGAGCAGTACTTC. It specifies CASSLTGGTYEQYF. The V and J genes are TRBV28 and TRBJ2-7; D may be TRBD1 (6 bases). Germline V gives CDR1 MDHEN, CDR2 SYDVKM. Between the trimmed V and J ends, which lost 3 bases and 4 bases, there was a span of 13 bases. This CDR3 is 14 amino acids long.

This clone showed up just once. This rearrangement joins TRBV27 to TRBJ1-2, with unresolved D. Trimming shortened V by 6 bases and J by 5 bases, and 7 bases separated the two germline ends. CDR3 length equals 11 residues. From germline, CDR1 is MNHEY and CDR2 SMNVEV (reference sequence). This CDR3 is CASSAGYGYTF. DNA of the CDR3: TGTGCCAGCAGCGCAGGATATGGCTACACCTTC.

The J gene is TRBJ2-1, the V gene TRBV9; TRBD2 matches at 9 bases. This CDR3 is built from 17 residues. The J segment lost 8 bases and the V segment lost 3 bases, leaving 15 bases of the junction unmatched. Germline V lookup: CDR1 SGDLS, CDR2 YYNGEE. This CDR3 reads CASSALTSGGTLDEQFF. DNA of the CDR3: TGTGCCAGCAGCGCGCTGACTAGCGGCGGGACTTTGGATGAGCAGTTCTTC.

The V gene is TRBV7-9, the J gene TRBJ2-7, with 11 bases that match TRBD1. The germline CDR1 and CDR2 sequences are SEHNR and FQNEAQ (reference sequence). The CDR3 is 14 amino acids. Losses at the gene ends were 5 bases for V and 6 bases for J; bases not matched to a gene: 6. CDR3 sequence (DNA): TGTGCCAGCAGCGCGGGACAGGGGGAATTCGAGCAGTACTTC. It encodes CASSAGQGEFEQYF.

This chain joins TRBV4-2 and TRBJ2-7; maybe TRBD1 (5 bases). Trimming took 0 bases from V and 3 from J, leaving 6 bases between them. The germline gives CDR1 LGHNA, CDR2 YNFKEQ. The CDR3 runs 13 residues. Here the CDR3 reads CASSQEGHYEQYF. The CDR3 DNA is TGTGCCAGCAGCCAAGAGGGGCACTACGAGCAGTACTTC.

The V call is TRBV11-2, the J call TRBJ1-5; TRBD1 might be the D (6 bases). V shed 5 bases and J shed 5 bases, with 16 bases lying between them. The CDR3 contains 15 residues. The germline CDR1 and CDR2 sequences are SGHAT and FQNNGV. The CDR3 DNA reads TGTGCCAGCAGCCCAGGATATGGGGGCGATCAGCCCCAGCATTTT. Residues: CASSPGYGGDQPQHF.

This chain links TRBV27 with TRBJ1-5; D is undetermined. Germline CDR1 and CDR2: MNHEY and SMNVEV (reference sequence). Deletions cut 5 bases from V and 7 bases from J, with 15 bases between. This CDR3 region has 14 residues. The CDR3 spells CASSPGGRVQPQHF. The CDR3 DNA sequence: TGTGCCAGCAGTCCGGGAGGGAGGGTCCAGCCCCAGCATTTT.

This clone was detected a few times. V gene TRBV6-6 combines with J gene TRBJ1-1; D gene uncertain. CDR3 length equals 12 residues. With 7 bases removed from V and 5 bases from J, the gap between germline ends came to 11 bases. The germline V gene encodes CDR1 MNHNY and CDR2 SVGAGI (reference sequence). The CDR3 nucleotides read TGTGCCAGCAAAGAGAGAGGGACTGAAGCTTTCTTT. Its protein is CASKERGTEAFF.

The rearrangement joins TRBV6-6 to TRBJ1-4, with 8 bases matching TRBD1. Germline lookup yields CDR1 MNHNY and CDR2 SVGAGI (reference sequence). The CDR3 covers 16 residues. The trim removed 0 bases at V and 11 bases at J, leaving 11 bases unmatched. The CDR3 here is CASSYSGRQGASKLFF. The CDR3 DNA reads TGTGCCAGCAGTTACTCGGGAAGGCAGGGGGCCAGTAAACTGTTTTTT.

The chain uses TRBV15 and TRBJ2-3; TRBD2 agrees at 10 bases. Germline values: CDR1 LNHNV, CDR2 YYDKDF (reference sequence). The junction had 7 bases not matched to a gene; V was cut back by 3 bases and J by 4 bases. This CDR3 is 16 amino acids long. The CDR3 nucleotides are TGTGCCACCAGCAGTGGACAGCGGGGGGGCCCAGATACGCAGTATTTT. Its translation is CATSSGQRGGPDTQYF.

In nucleotides, the CDR3 is TGTGCCAGCACCAAGAGGACTAGCGGGAACAATGAGCAGTTCTTC. Translating it yields CASTKRTSGNNEQFF. The chain combines TRBV6-1 with TRBJ2-1; 12 nucleotides agree with TRBD2. The CDR3 is made up of 15 amino acids. CDR1 is MNHNS and CDR2 is SASEGT in the germline V gene. V lost 7 bases and J lost 5; bases outside the gene matches: 6.

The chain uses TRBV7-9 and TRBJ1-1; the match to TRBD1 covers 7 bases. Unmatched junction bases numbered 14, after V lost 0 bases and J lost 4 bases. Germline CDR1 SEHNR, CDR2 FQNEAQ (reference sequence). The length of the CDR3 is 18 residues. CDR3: CASSLAPRQGFGSTEAFF. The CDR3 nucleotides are TGTGCCAGCAGCTTAGCGCCGAGACAGGGTTTCGGGAGCACTGAAGCTTTCTTT.

The CDR3 reads CASSLGDRGYEQYF. The CDR3 bases are TGTGCCAGCAGCTTAGGAGACAGGGGCTACGAGCAGTACTTC. The rearrangement uses TRBV7-9 and TRBJ2-7, with 8 nucleotides matching TRBD1. Germline V gene lookup returns CDR1 SEHNR and CDR2 FQNEAQ (reference sequence). After removal of 1 base from V and 3 bases from J, the junction contained 2 bases not matched to a gene. There are 14 residues in the CDR3.

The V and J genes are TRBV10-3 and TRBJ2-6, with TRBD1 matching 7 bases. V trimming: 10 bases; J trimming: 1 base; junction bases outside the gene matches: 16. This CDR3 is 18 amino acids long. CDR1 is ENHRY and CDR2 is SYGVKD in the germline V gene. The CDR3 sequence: CATWPSGTAQSGANVLTF. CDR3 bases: TGTGCCACCTGGCCAAGTGGGACAGCGCAATCTGGGGCCAACGTCCTGACTTTC.

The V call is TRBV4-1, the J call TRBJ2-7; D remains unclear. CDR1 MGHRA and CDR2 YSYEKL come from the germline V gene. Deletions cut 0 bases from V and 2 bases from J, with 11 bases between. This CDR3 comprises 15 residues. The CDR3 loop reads CASSQESAVAYEQYF. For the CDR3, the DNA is TGCGCCAGCAGCCAAGAAAGCGCCGTAGCCTACGAGCAGTACTTC.

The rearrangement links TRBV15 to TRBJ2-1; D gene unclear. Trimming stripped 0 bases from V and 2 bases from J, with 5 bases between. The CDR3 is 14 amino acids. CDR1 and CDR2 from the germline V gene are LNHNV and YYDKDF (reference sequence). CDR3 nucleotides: TGTGCCACCAGCAGAGATGCAGCCTACAATGAGCAGTTCTTC. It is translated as CATSRDAAYNEQFF.

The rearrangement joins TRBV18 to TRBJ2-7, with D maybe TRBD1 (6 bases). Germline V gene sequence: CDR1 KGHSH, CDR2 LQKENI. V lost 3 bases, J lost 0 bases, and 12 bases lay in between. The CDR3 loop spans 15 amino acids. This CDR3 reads CASSPGQLISYEQYF. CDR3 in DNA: TGTGCCAGCTCACCTGGACAGCTCATCTCCTACGAGCAGTACTTC.

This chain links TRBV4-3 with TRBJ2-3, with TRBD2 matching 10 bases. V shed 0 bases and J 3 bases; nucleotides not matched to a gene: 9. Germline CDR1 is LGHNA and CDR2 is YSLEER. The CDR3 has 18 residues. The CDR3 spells CASSQDPLTAGGTDTQYF. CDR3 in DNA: TGCGCCAGCAGCCAAGATCCACTCACAGCGGGGGGGACAGATACGCAGTATTTT.

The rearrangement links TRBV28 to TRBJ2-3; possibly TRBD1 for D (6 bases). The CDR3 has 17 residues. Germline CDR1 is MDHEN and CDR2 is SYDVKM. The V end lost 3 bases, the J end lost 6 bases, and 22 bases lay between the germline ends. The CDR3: CASSFRKGVLTIDTQYF. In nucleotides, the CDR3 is TGTGCCAGCAGTTTTAGAAAGGGGGTCCTTACAATCGATACGCAGTATTTT.

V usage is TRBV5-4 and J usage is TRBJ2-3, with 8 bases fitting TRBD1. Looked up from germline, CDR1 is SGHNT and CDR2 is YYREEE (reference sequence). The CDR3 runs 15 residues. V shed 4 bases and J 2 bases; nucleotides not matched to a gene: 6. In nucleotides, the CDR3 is TGTGCCAGCAGCCCCCGGGACAGGCACACAGATACGCAGTATTTT. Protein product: CASSPRDRHTDTQYF.

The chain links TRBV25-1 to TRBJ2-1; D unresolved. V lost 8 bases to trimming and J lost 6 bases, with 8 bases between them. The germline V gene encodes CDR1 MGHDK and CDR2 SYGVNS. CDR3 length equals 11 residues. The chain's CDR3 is CASEVSNEQFF. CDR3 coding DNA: TGTGCCAGCGAGGTCTCCAATGAGCAGTTCTTC.

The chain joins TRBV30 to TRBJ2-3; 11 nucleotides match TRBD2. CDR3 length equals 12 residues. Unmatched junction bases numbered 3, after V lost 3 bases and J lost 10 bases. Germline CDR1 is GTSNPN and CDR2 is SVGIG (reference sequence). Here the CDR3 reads CAWRRLAGPQYF. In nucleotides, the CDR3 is TGTGCCTGGAGAAGACTAGCGGGGCCGCAGTATTTT. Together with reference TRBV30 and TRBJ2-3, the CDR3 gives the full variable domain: SQTIHQWPATLVQPVGSPLSLECTVEGTSNPNLYWYRQAAGRGLQLLFYSVGIGQISSEVPQNLSASRPQDRQFILSSKKLLLSDSGFYLCAWRRLAGPQYFGPGTRLTVL.

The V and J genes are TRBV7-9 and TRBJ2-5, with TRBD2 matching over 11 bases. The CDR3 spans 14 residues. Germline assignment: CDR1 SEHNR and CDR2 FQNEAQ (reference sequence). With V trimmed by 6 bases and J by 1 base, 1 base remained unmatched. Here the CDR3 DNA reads TGTGCCAGCAGGGGGACTAGCGGCCAAGAGACCCAGTACTTC. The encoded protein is CASRGTSGQETQYF.

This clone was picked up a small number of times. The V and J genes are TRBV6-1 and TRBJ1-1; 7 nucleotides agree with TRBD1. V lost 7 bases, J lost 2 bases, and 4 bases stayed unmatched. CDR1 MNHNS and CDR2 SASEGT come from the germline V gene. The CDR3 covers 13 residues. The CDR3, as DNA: TGTGCCAGCACCGGACAGGCTAACACTGAAGCTTTCTTT. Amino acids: CASTGQANTEAFF.

CDR3 sequence reads: CASSPGQGRTYEQYF. CDR3 bases: TGTGCCAGCAGCCCCGGACAGGGGCGAACCTACGAGCAGTACTTC. This chain joins TRBV11-3 and TRBJ2-7; 9 positions agree with TRBD1. The CDR3 is 15 amino acids. Looked up from germline, CDR1 is SGHNT and CDR2 is YENEEA. V lost 5 bases to trimming and J lost 2 bases; unmatched junction nucleotides: 7.